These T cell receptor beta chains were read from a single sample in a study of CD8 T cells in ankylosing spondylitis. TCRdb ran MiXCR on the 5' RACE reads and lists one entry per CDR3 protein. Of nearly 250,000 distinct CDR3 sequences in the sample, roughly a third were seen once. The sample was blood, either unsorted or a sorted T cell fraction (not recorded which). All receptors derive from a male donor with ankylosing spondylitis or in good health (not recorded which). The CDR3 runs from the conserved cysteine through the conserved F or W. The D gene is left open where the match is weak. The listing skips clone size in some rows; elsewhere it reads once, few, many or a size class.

CDR3nt: TGTGCCACCAGCAGAGTATTACAGAGCACAGATACGCAGTATTTT
CDR3aa: CATSRVLQSTDTQYF
j_gene: TRBJ2-3
abundance: NA
v_gene: TRBV15
d_gene: NA

CDR3nt: TGCAGCGTTCGAAGGACTAGCGACTACGAGCAGTACTTC
CDR3aa: CSVRRTSDYEQYF
j_gene: TRBJ2-7
abundance: many
v_gene: TRBV29-1
d_gene: TRBD2

CDR3nt: TGTGCCAGCAGTTTGATCGGGGGGAGGCAAGAGACCCAGTACTTC
CDR3aa: CASSLIGGRQETQYF
j_gene: TRBJ2-5
abundance: many
v_gene: TRBV12-3/TRBV12-4
d_gene: TRBD2

CDR3nt: TGTGCCAGCAGCCCCCTCAAGGACGCGGTATATGGCTACACCTTC
CDR3aa: CASSPLKDAVYGYTF
j_gene: TRBJ1-2
abundance: NA
v_gene: TRBV12-3/TRBV12-4
d_gene: NA

CDR3nt: TGTGCCATCAGCGGGGGGCCCTCCTACAATGAGCAGTTCTTC
CDR3aa: CAISGGPSYNEQFF
j_gene: TRBJ2-1
abundance: few
v_gene: TRBV10-3
d_gene: NA

CDR3nt: TGCAGTGCTAGTTTCTTACAGGGGGGGATGAACACTGAAGCTTTCTTT
CDR3aa: CSASFLQGGMNTEAFF
j_gene: TRBJ1-1
abundance: few
v_gene: TRBV20-1
d_gene: TRBD1

CDR3nt: TGTGCCAGCAGCTTGGGTGGACTGCGTAAAGGCTCCTACGAGCAGTACTTC
CDR3aa: CASSLGGLRKGSYEQYF
j_gene: TRBJ2-7
abundance: NA
v_gene: TRBV5-5
d_gene: NA

CDR3nt: TGTGCCAGCAACTCCGGCGGGCAGCCCCAGCATTTT
CDR3aa: CASNSGGQPQHF
j_gene: TRBJ1-5
abundance: NA
v_gene: TRBV28
d_gene: NA

CDR3nt: TGTGCCAGCAGTTTAAGGTTGGGGCGTAGGCAAGAGACCCAGTACTTC
CDR3aa: CASSLRLGRRQETQYF
j_gene: TRBJ2-5
abundance: once
v_gene: TRBV12-3/TRBV12-4
d_gene: NA

CDR3nt: TGTGCCAGCAGCTTAGAAAGGGCTCAAGAGACCCAGTACTTC
CDR3aa: CASSLERAQETQYF
j_gene: TRBJ2-5
abundance: few
v_gene: TRBV7-6
d_gene: NA

CDR3nt: TGTGCCATCAGTCCACAGCAAGGCACAGATACGCAGTATTTT
CDR3aa: CAISPQQGTDTQYF
j_gene: TRBJ2-3
abundance: few
v_gene: TRBV10-3
d_gene: NA

CDR3nt: TGCAGCGTTGAGTATGGGGGCAATGAGCAGTTCTTC
CDR3aa: CSVEYGGNEQFF
j_gene: TRBJ2-1
abundance: few
v_gene: TRBV29-1
d_gene: NA

CDR3nt: TGCAGTGCCAGAGCCCCCGCGACTAGCGGGGGGTCAGATACGCAGTATTTT
CDR3aa: CSARAPATSGGSDTQYF
j_gene: TRBJ2-3
abundance: few
v_gene: TRBV20-1
d_gene: TRBD2

CDR3nt: TGTGCCAGTGGTAGGGCTGTAGAGACCCAGTACTTC
CDR3aa: CASGRAVETQYF
j_gene: TRBJ2-5
abundance: NA
v_gene: TRBV6-5
d_gene: NA

CDR3nt: TGTGCCAGCAGTCAGTACAACACAGATACGCAGTATTTT
CDR3aa: CASSQYNTDTQYF
j_gene: TRBJ2-3
abundance: few
v_gene: TRBV27
d_gene: NA

CDR3nt: TGTGCCATCAGTGAGTCGGAGCTCGAGCAGTACTTC
CDR3aa: CAISESELEQYF
j_gene: TRBJ2-7
abundance: many
v_gene: TRBV10-3
d_gene: NA